The 18 T cell receptor beta chains in this list originate from one sample, sequenced in a study of spatial heterogeneity in lung cancer. The study, taken as a whole, reports: Intratumoral expanded alpha and beta TCR counts were found to track tumor mutation counts.

TCRdb re-analysed the 5' RACE reads in MiXCR, keeping a single row per CDR3 protein. In the table there are about 100,000 distinct CDR3 sequences, 4.4% of which are singletons. The time point: sample taken at primary tumor resection. Their antigen targets remain unknown. The source material was lung tumor tissue, sampled at surgery. These receptors all come from a male donor with early-stage non-small cell lung cancer.

This clonotype showed up many times. The chain links TRBV28 to TRBJ2-1, with D possibly being TRBD2 (5 bases). Between the trimmed V and J ends, which lost 7 bases and 4 bases, there was a span of 17 bases. Germline V lookup: CDR1 MDHEN, CDR2 SYDVKM. CDR3 length: 15 residues. DNA of the CDR3: TGTGCCAGCACCATGGGTGCTAGCTATTACAATGAGCAGTTCTTC. Amino acid sequence: CASTMGASYYNEQFF.

This clonotype came up many times. The rearrangement links TRBV9 to TRBJ1-5, with D hard to call. V was cut by 5 bases and J by 3 bases, with 9 bases left in between. Germline V lookup: CDR1 SGDLS, CDR2 YYNGEE. The CDR3 spans 13 residues. The DNA for the CDR3 is TGTGCCAGCAGTTTCGGGGTCAATCAGCCCCAGCATTTT. It translates to CASSFGVNQPQHF.

The sample holds many counts of this clonotype. The chain is built from TRBV5-1 and TRBJ2-7; perhaps D is TRBD1 or TRBD2 (6 bases each). Trimming took off 3 bases at V and 9 bases at J, with 19 bases between the two ends. CDR1 is SGHRS and CDR2 is YFSETQ in the germline V gene. This CDR3 comprises 14 residues. CDR3 amino acids: CASSYTPIRGGQYF. The DNA of the CDR3 is TGCGCCAGCAGCTACACCCCGATCAGGGGAGGGCAGTACTTC.

This clonotype was counted only a few times. The rearrangement links TRBV29-1 to TRBJ2-2; a weak D match, TRBD1 (6 bases). The germline V and J ends were trimmed by 4 bases and 6 bases, with 12 bases remaining between them. Germline CDR1 and CDR2: SQVTM and ANQGSEA. The CDR3 has 13 amino acids. This CDR3 is CSVGPGAPGELFF. CDR3 sequence (DNA): TGCAGCGTTGGGCCAGGGGCACCCGGGGAGCTGTTTTTT.

This clonotype showed up many times. The chain carries TRBV12-3 or TRBV12-4 and TRBJ2-1, with D possibly called TRBD1 or TRBD2 (5 bases each). Between the trimmed V and J ends, which lost 2 bases and 9 bases, there was a span of 14 bases. This CDR3 comprises 14 residues. This CDR3 reads CASSLRRGDGEQFF. The CDR3 DNA sequence: TGTGCCAGCAGTTTAAGAAGGGGAGATGGTGAGCAGTTCTTC.

The chain couples TRBV7-9 to TRBJ2-7, with 11 bases identical to TRBD1. Germline trimming cut 7 bases from V and 5 bases from J; bases unmatched to any gene: 7. Germline V gene data show CDR1 as SEHNR and CDR2 as FQNEAQ (reference sequence). The CDR3 length is 14 residues. In DNA form, the CDR3 reads TGTGCCAGCACCGCGGACAGGGGGCTCCACGAGCAGTACTTC. It codes for CASTADRGLHEQYF.

A few counts support this clonotype. V is TRBV30 and J is TRBJ1-4, with D unresolved. This CDR3 spans 13 amino acids. Trimming removed 5 bases from V and 4 bases from J, with 11 bases in between. Germline assignment: CDR1 GTSNPN and CDR2 SVGIG (reference sequence). CDR3 nucleotide sequence: TGTGCCTGGGCAGATAAGAATAATGAAAAACTGTTTTTT. Translation gives CAWADKNNEKLFF. The full variable domain, rest sourced from reference TRBV30 and TRBJ1-4, is SQTIHQWPATLVQPVGSPLSLECTVEGTSNPNLYWYRQAAGRGLQLLFYSVGIGQISSEVPQNLSASRPQDRQFILSSKKLLLSDSGFYLCAWADKNNEKLFFGSGTQLSVL.

With respect to this clonotype: A read error may explain this, as a much larger clone is one base away. A read error is likely, as this CDR3 ends without the conserved phenylalanine or tryptophan. The V and J genes are TRBV19 and TRBJ2-1, with D possibly matching TRBD2 (6 bases). Germline CDR1 LNHDA, CDR2 SQIVND (reference sequence). The CDR3 has 15 residues. V shed 11 bases and J shed 3 bases, with 20 bases lying between them. The CDR3 DNA sequence: TGTGCCTCGACTTATGAGGGTAGCGGCTACAATGAGCAGTTCATC. Translation: CASTYEGSGYNEQFI.

This clonotype showed up many times. V is TRBV9 and J is TRBJ2-3; the D is unclear. Germline loops: CDR1 SGDLS, CDR2 YYNGEE. Trimming cost V 0 bases and J 1 base, with 6 bases left between them. CDR3 length: 14 amino acids. Here the CDR3 DNA reads TGTGCCAGCAGCGTAGAAGCACGCACAGATACGCAGTATTTT. Amino acids: CASSVEARTDTQYF.

CDR3 loop: CASSLQVNTEAFF. As DNA, the CDR3 is TGTGCCAGCAGTCTTCAGGTGAACACTGAAGCTTTCTTT. The chain employs TRBV25-1 and TRBJ1-1, with D hard to call. CDR1 and CDR2 (germline): MGHDK, SYGVNS. V was cut by 5 bases and J by 0 bases, with 7 bases left in between. CDR3 length equals 13 residues.

The sample holds many counts of this clonotype. The V call is TRBV5-1, the J call TRBJ2-1; 12 bases align to TRBD2. The CDR3 runs to 14 residues. CDR1 is SGHRS and CDR2 is YFSETQ in the germline V gene. The V gene end was trimmed by 4 bases and the J gene end by 8 bases; junction bases not matched to a gene: 4. The CDR3 DNA is TGCGCCAGCAGCGGGACTAGCGGGTTCGATGAGCAGTTCTTC. As protein: CASSGTSGFDEQFF.

This clonotype was observed a few times. The chain uses TRBV7-6 and TRBJ2-2; no reliable D call. The CDR3 spans 12 residues. Trimming took off 4 bases at V and 9 bases at J, with 9 bases between the two ends. CDR1 and CDR2 from the germline V gene are SGHVS and FNYEAQ. The CDR3 region has the DNA TGTGCCAGCAGCTGGGAAGACCGGGAGCTGTTTTTT. Amino acid sequence: CASSWEDRELFF.

This clonotype was recorded many times. V and J are TRBV20-1 and TRBJ1-3, with D hard to call. The germline CDR1 and CDR2 sequences are DFQATT and SNEGSKA (reference sequence). The CDR3 has 14 amino acids. V lost 0 bases, J lost 0 bases, and 6 bases lay in between. CDR3 DNA sequence: TGCAGTGCTAGAGATCCCCACTCTGGAAACACCATATATTTT. Translation: CSARDPHSGNTIYF.

This clonotype was detected a few times. This chain uses TRBV7-9 with TRBJ2-1; 7 nucleotides match TRBD2. The CDR3 is made up of 16 amino acids. In germline, CDR1 is SEHNR, CDR2 FQNEAQ (reference sequence). After removal of 5 bases from V and 4 bases from J, the junction contained 11 bases not matched to a gene. CDR3 amino acids: CASSTEWASGYNEQFF. The CDR3 DNA is TGTGCCAGCAGCACAGAGTGGGCTAGCGGTTACAATGAGCAGTTCTTC.

This clonotype was detected many times. In DNA form, the CDR3 reads TGCAGTGCTGCTCCACAGGGGAGAAGCAATCAGCCCCAGCATTTT. This encodes CSAAPQGRSNQPQHF. V is TRBV20-1 and J is TRBJ1-5, with TRBD1 identical over 7 bases. Germline CDR1 and CDR2: DFQATT and SNEGSKA (reference sequence). The trim removed 5 bases at V and 1 base at J, leaving 8 bases unmatched. CDR3 length: 15 amino acids.

This rearrangement joins TRBV7-9 to TRBJ2-1; 9 bases fit TRBD2. The V and J ends lost 5 bases and 3 bases, in that order; junction bases with no gene match: 14. Looked up from germline, CDR1 is SEHNR and CDR2 is FQNEAQ (reference sequence). This CDR3 is built from 18 residues. The CDR3 sequence is CASSPVSGSGRDYNEQFF. In DNA, the CDR3 is TGTGCCAGCAGCCCTGTTAGCGGGAGTGGGAGGGACTACAATGAGCAGTTCTTC. Variable domain in full (rest from reference TRBV7-9 and TRBJ2-1): DTGVSQNPRHKITKRGQNVTFRCDPISEHNRLYWYRQTLGQGPEFLTYFQNEAQLEKSRLLSDRFSAERPKGSFSTLEIQRTEQGDSAMYLCASSPVSGSGRDYNEQFFGPGTRLTVL.

This clonotype has ten or more counts. This chain connects TRBV6-2 or TRBV6-3 to TRBJ2-2, with 7 bases fitting TRBD1. Germline V gene data show CDR1 as MNHEY and CDR2 as SVGEGT. The CDR3 runs 17 residues. V dropped 4 bases and J dropped 0; count of bases not matched to a gene: 8. The DNA of the CDR3 is TGTGCCAGCAGTTGGGGGCCGGGACAGTCGAACACCGGGGAGCTGTTTTTT. Its protein is CASSWGPGQSNTGELFF.

A word on this clonotype: A clone one base away is much larger, so this may be a read error. V is TRBV2 and J is TRBJ1-4, with D possibly TRBD1 on 5 matching bases. This CDR3 contains 11 residues. Germline CDR1 and CDR2: SNHLY and FYNNEI. V dropped 11 bases and J dropped 7 bases, with 11 bases sitting between them. The CDR3 DNA is TGTGCCGAAGGGACGGCTGAAAAACTGTTTTTT. This gives the protein CAEGTAEKLFF.